Listed here is a single T cell receptor beta chain. The antigen is undetermined. The source of the sample is a study of vaccination and CD4 T cells after COVID-19. Per the germline V gene, CDR1 is SGHVS and CDR2 is FQNEAQ. The CDR3 loop spans 14 amino acids. Trimming cost V 5 bases and J 6 bases, with 16 bases left between them. The treatment is: approximately nine-day PBMC culture with coronavirus spike peptide pools or control peptides (ViraFEST assay). The Oncomine TCR Beta short-read assay sequenced DNA from cultured CD4+ T cells. From the PCR reads, TCRdb called clonotypes with MiXCR, one entry per CDR3 protein. The repertoire holds over 10,000 distinct CDR3 sequences, about 56% seen once, with over 15% in the top ten.

This receptor was taken from a human donor who had recovered from COVID-19. The chain joins TRBV7-8 to TRBJ1-1; D uncertain. Sequencing used CD4+ T cells from blood, cultured in vitro. The CDR3 here is CASSLGYSWAEAFF. The CDR3 region has the DNA TGTGCCAGCAGCCTCGGGTACAGCTGGGCTGAAGCTTTCTTT.